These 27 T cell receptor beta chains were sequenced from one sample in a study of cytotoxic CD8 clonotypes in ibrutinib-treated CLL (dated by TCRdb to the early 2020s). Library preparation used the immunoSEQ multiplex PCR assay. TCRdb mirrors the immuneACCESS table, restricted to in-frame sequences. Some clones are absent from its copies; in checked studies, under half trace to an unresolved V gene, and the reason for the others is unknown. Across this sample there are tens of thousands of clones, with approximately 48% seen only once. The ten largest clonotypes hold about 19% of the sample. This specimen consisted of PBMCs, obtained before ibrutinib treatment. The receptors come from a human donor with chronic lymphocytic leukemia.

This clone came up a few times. The CDR3 nucleotides read TGTGCCAGCTCACCCGAGCAGGTGGACCAGTACTTC. Encoded protein: CASSPEQVDQYF. The rearrangement links TRBV18 to TRBJ2-5, with D unresolved. Trimming cost V 3 bases and J 10 bases, with 12 bases left between them. The germline gives CDR1 KGHSH, CDR2 LQKENI. The CDR3 is 12 amino acids.

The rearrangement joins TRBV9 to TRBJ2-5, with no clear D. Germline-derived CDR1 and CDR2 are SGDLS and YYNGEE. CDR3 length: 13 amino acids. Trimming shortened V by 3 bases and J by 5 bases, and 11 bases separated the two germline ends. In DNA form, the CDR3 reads TGTGCCAGCAGCGCACCCTCTTCGGAGACCCAGTACTTC. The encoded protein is CASSAPSSETQYF.

CDR3 residues: CASSFTGKAGELFF. The CDR3 DNA reads TGTGCCAGCAGCTTCACAGGGAAAGCCGGGGAGCTGTTTTTT. This chain connects TRBV7-9 to TRBJ2-2; perhaps TRBD1 as D (6 bases). CDR1 is SEHNR and CDR2 is FQNEAQ in the germline V gene (reference sequence). V gave up 3 bases and J gave up 6 bases, with 11 bases separating them. This CDR3 has 14 amino acids. Full variable domain (missing parts from reference TRBV7-9 and TRBJ2-2): DTGVSQNPRHKITKRGQNVTFRCDPISEHNRLYWYRQTLGQGPEFLTYFQNEAQLEKSRLLSDRFSAERPKGSFSTLEIQRTEQGDSAMYLCASSFTGKAGELFFGEGSRLTVL.

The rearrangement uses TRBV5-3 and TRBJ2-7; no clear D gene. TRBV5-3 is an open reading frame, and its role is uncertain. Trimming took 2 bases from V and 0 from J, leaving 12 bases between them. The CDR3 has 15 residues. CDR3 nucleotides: TGTGCCAGAAGCTTTGTCTTTTGGCTCTCCTACGAGCAGTACTTC. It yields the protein CARSFVFWLSYEQYF.

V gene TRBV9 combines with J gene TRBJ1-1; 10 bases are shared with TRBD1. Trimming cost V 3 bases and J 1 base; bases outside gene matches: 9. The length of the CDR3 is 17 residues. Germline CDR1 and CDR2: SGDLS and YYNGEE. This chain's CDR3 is CASSENRDRGSNTEAFF. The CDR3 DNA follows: TGTGCCAGCAGCGAAAACCGGGACAGGGGTTCGAACACTGAAGCTTTCTTT.

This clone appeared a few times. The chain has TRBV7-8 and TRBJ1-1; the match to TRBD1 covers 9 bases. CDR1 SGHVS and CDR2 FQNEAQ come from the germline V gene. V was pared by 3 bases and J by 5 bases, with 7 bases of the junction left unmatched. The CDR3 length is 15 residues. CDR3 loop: CASSFPLQGATEAFF. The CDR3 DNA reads TGTGCCAGCAGCTTCCCATTACAGGGGGCAACTGAAGCTTTCTTT.

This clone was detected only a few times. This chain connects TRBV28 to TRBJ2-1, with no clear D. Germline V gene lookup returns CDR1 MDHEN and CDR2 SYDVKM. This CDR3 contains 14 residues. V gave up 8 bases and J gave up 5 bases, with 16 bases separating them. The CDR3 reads CASRLGHNDNEQFF. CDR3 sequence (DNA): TGTGCCAGCCGCCTCGGTCACAACGACAATGAGCAGTTCTTC.

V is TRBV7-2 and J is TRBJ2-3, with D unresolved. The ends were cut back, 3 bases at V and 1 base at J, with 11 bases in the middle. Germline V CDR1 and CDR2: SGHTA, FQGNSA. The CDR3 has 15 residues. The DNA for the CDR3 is TGTGCCAGCAGCTTCATCGGCTCACGCACAGATACGCAGTATTTT. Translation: CASSFIGSRTDTQYF.

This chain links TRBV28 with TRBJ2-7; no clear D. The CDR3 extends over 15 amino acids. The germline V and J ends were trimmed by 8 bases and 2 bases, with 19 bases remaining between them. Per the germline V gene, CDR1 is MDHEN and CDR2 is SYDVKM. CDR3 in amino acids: CASRFFSGRPYEQYF. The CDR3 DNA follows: TGTGCCAGCCGCTTTTTCTCCGGCAGGCCCTACGAGCAGTACTTC.

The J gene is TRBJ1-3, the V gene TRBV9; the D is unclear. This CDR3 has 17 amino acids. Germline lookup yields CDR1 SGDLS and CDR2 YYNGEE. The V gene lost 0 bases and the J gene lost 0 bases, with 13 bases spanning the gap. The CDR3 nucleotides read TGTGCCAGCAGCGTAGTGGCGTCCGCAAACTCTGGAAACACCATATATTTT. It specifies CASSVVASANSGNTIYF.

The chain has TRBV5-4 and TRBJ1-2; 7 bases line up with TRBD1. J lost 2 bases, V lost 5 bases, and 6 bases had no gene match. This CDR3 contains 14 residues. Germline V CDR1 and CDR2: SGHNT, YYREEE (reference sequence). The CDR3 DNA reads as TGTGCCAGCAGTAACAGGGGACCCAACTATGGCTACACCTTC. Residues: CASSNRGPNYGYTF.

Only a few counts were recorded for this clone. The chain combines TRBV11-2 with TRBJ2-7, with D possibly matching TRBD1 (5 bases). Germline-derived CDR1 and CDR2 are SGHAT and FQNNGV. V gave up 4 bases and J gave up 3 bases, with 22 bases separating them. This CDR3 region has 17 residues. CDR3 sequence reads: CASSSQITGLRVYEQYF. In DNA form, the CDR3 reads TGTGCCAGCAGCTCCCAAATCACAGGTTTACGAGTCTACGAGCAGTACTTC.

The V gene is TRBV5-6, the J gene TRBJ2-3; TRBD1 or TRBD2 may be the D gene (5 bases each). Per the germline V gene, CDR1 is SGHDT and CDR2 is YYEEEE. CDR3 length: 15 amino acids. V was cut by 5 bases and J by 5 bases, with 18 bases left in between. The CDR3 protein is CASSAARGWGDTQYF. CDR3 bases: TGTGCCAGCAGTGCGGCGAGGGGCTGGGGAGATACGCAGTATTTT.

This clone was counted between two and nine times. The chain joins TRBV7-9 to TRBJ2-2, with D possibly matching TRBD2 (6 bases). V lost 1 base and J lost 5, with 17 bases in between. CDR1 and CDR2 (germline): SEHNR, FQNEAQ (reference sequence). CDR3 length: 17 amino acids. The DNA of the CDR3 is TGTGCCAGCAGCTTAGAGGTCGGCGGGGCGGGGACCGGGGAGCTGTTTTTT. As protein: CASSLEVGGAGTGELFF.

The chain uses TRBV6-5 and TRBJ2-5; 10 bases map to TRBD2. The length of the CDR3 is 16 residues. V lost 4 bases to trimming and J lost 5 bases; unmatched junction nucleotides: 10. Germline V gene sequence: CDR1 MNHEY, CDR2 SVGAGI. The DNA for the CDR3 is TGTGCCAGCAGTTCCCGAACTAGCGGGGAGTTGGAGACCCAGTACTTC. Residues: CASSSRTSGELETQYF.

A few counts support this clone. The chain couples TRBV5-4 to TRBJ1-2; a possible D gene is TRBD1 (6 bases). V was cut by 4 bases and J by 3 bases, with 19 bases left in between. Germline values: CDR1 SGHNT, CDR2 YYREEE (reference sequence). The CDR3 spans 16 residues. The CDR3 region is CASSRSAGTKHYGYTF. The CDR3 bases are TGTGCCAGCAGCCGGTCGGCTGGGACAAAGCACTATGGCTACACCTTC.

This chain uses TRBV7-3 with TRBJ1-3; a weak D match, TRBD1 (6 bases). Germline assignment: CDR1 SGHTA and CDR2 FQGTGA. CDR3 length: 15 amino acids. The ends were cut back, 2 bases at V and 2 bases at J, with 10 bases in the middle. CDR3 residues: CASSLAPGAGNTIYF. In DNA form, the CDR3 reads TGTGCCAGCAGCTTAGCCCCAGGGGCTGGAAACACCATATATTTT.

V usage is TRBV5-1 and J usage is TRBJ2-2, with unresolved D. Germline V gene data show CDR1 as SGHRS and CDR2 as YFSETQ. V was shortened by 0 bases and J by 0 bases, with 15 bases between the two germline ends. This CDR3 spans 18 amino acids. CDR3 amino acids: CASSLAGSVDTNTGELFF. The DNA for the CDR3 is TGCGCCAGCAGCTTGGCCGGGTCAGTGGATACGAACACCGGGGAGCTGTTTTTT.

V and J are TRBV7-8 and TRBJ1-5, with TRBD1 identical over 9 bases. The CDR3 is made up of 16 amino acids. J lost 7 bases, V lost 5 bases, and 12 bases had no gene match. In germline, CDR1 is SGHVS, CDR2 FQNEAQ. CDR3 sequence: CASSGRTGGAGQPQHF. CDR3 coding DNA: TGTGCCAGCAGCGGGCGAACAGGGGGCGCCGGACAGCCCCAGCATTTT.

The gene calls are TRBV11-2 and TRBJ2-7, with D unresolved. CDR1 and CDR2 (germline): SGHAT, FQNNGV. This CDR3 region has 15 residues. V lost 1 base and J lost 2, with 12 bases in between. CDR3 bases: TGTGCCAGCAGCTTAGGACCGGGCTCCACCTACGAGCAGTACTTC. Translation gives CASSLGPGSTYEQYF.

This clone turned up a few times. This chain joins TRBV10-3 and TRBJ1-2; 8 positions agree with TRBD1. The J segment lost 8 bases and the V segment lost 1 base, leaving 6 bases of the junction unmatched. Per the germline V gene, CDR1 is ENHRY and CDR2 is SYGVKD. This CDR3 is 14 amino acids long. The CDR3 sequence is CAISEFQGARGYTF. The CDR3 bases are TGTGCCATCAGTGAGTTTCAGGGGGCGAGGGGCTACACCTTC.

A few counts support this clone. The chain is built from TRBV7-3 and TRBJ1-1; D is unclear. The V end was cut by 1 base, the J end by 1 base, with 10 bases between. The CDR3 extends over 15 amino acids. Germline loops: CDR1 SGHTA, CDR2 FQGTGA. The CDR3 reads CASSLRGPGNTEAFF. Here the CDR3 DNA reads TGTGCCAGCAGCTTAAGGGGTCCTGGGAACACTGAAGCTTTCTTT.

Here the CDR3 DNA reads TGTGCCATCAGTGAAGCTGGACTAGCGGGAAGATACACAGATACGCAGTATTTT. Translating it yields CAISEAGLAGRYTDTQYF. The gene calls are TRBV10-3 and TRBJ2-3; TRBD2 agrees at 12 bases. CDR1 and CDR2 (germline): ENHRY, SYGVKD. The CDR3 has 18 amino acids. With V trimmed by 3 bases and J by 2 bases, 9 bases remained unmatched.

The CDR3: CASRDQGGYTF. The CDR3, as DNA: TGTGCCAGCAGGGACCAGGGCGGCTACACCTTC. V gene TRBV6-1 combines with J gene TRBJ1-2; a weak D match, TRBD1 (5 bases). Germline lookup yields CDR1 MNHNS and CDR2 SASEGT. CDR3 length: 11 amino acids. Trimming pared 6 bases from V and 8 bases from J, leaving 10 bases between.

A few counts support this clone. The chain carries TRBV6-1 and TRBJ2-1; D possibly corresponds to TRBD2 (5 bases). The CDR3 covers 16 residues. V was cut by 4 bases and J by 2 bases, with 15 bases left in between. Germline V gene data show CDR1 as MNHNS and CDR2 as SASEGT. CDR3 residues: CASSGRSAVTYNEQFF. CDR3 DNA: TGTGCCAGCAGTGGGAGGTCGGCGGTCACCTACAATGAGCAGTTCTTC.

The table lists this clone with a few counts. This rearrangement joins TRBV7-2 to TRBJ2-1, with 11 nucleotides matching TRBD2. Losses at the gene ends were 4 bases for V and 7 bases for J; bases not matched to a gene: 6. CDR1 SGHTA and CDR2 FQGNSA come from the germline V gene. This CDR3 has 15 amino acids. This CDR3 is CASSSLAGGPNEQFF. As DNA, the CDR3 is TGTGCCAGCAGCTCTTTAGCGGGGGGGCCGAATGAGCAGTTCTTC.

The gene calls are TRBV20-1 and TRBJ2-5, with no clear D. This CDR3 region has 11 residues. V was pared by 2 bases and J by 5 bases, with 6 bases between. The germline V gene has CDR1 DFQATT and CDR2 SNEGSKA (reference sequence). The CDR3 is CSARLGETQYF. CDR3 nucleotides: TGCAGTGCTAGACTTGGGGAGACCCAGTACTTC.